This T cell receptor beta chain originates from a study of T cell responses to AZD1222 COVID-19 vaccine. The data were produced by immunoSEQ multiplex PCR, yet TCRdb's version contains in-frame clones alone and is incomplete. The sample lists about 190,000 clones; approximately 92% were seen once. Study outcomes and limitations: In a largely white British group with more females than males, clonal diversity was possibly underestimated.

About this clone: Its target is not known.

Sequencing used peripheral blood, obtained on day 0 of AZD1222 vaccination. This TCR was recovered from an adult in good health.

The CDR3 DNA follows: TGTGCCAGCTCACCCGCCTCTACCGCGAGCTACACCTTC. Translation: CASSPASTASYTF. The V and J genes are TRBV18 and TRBJ1-2; D is ambiguous. Germline values: CDR1 KGHSH, CDR2 LQKENI. The V end was cut by 3 bases, the J end by 9 bases, with 14 bases between. The CDR3 covers 13 residues.